This section outlines one T cell receptor (beta chain) sequence together with its context. The sample holds one count of this clone. Which antigen it targets is not known. The sample holds no much larger clone one base away, and base qualities are not on file. The data stem from a study of PD-1 blockade in classical Hodgkin lymphoma (dated by TCRdb to about 2020). Study-wide context: Nivolumab dosing was 3 mg/kg intravenously every 2 weeks, continuing until either disease progression or unacceptable toxicity. A peripheral blood immune signature of response to PD-1 blockade in classical Hodgkin lymphoma was defined using TCR beta sequencing and CyTOF. Results and caveats for the whole study, not just this receptor: Only a single clinical trial cohort was studied, and what caused the repertoire differences, possibly disease activity or prior therapy, remained undefined. CD4+ but not CD8+ TCR diversity rose significantly by C4D1 (p=0.0027 vs p=0.16), most apparent in complete responders (p=0.02). Among trial patients, those achieving complete response had baseline diversity similar to that of newly diagnosed patients, while diversity was significantly lower in partial responders and progressors. Patients starting nivolumab less than 1 year after ASCT had lower diversity and were excluded from later analyses to avoid confounding by immune reconstitution. Baseline TCR diversity was reported as lower in newly diagnosed patients than in healthy donors, and lower still in relapsed/refractory patients.

The Qiagen DNeasy kit was used to extract genomic DNA both from unsorted PBMCs and from the negatively selected CD4+ and CD8+ fractions. Amplification of TCR beta CDR3 regions was done by immunoSEQ multiplex PCR with primers that anneal to V and J segments. A synthetic immune receptor repertoire was used to minimize amplification bias, and any remaining bias was removed computationally after sequencing. The authors' pipeline ran thus. Custom Python scripts were used to quantify repertoire diversity as the Shannon entropy index. Unsorted, CD4+ and CD8+ repertoires were examined separately, except in combined analyses, for which CD4+ and CD8+ sequences were merged in silico. Clonal expansion was defined as at least a 2-fold frequency increase after treatment relative to C1D1, with a pseudocount of 0.5 for undetected baseline clones. Clones with 0 or 1 copy at C1D1 were classified as singleton clones, and clones with 2 or more copies were classified as non-singleton clones. Clones expanded in unsorted samples were assigned a CD4+, CD8+ or unknown annotation through matching of protein sequences in sorted samples from the same patient. Wilcoxon tests on paired samples were used to test diversity changes from C1D1 to C4D1. This immuneACCESS table, as held by TCRdb, lists in-frame sequences with V and J called but not all clones. Of the missing ones, under half trace to an unresolved V gene in checked studies; the others have no known cause. V and J calls and clone size are those listed in that table; D and trimming were worked out from the DNA. This sample is represented by approximately 36,000 clones; approximately 69% of them were singletons. The ten largest clones capture over 12% of the sample.

V was cut back by 1 base and J by 0 bases, leaving a gap of 10 bases between them. CDR1 and CDR2 are drawn from the germline V gene: LGHNA, YSLEER. The CDR3 spans 16 residues, from the cysteine through the phenylalanine. CDR3 DNA only is kept here, 48 bases in frame from base 1. Explained via the paper, the time point label denotes: cycle 2 day 1 (C2D1) of nivolumab. Relapse after autologous stem cell transplantation had occurred in all trial patients, and cohorts A, B and C were distinguished by prior brentuximab vedotin exposure. The trial cohort was composed of some 57 patients with relapsed/refractory classical Hodgkin lymphoma, for whom complete response, partial response or progressive disease was recorded as best overall response. Trial patients were treated with single-agent nivolumab in the multi-cohort phase II CheckMate 205 trial. An independent review committee assessed best overall response by applying the 2007 International Working Group response criteria. Trial PBMCs were collected immediately before nivolumab initiation (C1D1) and during therapy at cycle 2 day 1 and cycle 4 day 1. Peripheral blood was collected in 8 mL Vacutainer Cell Preparation Tubes, from which PBMCs were isolated by centrifugation and then cryopreserved.

Recombination linked TRBV4-3 to TRBJ1-5; the D gene identity is not certain. The clonotype comes from a human donor with classical Hodgkin lymphoma. This specimen consisted of peripheral blood mononuclear cells (PBMCs), obtained before the second cycle of nivolumab. The sequenced DNA is TGCGCCAGCAGCCAAGGGAGCCGTTATAGCAATCAGCCCCAGCATTTT. Its amino acids are CASSQGSRYSNQPQHF.